The rows below give T cell receptor beta chains drawn from one sample of a study of CD8+CD57+ T cells in acquired aplastic anemia. TCRdb re-called the reads through MiXCR, storing one row per CDR3 protein. The profile covers fewer than 200,000 distinct CDR3 sequences, with roughly 40% appearing a single time and approximately 1% taken by the ten largest. Specimen: sorted CD4+, CD8+, or CD8+CD57+ T cells (not recorded which) from PBMCs. These receptors originate from a human donor in good health. CDR3s include the opening cysteine and the closing phenylalanine or tryptophan. Each record gives: CDR3 protein, CDR3 DNA, V gene, clone size, J gene, D gene. The D gene is left open where the match is weak. Rows may omit the clone size; those that give it use once, few, many or a size class.

CASSEFSSGTGYQETQYF	TGTGCCAGCAGTGAATTCTCTTCCGGGACAGGGTACCAAGAGACCCAGTACTTC	TRBV25-1	.	TRBJ2-5	TRBD1
CASSSGWTGLTEAFF	TGTGCCAGCAGTTCAGGCTGGACAGGGCTTACTGAAGCTTTCTTT	TRBV12-3/TRBV12-4	many	TRBJ1-1	TRBD1
CATSRGQGAYGYTF	TGTGCCACCAGCAGGGGACAGGGGGCATATGGCTACACCTTC	TRBV15	.	TRBJ1-2	TRBD1
CASSQNQGAEQFF	TGTGCCAGCAGCCAGAATCAGGGGGCTGAGCAGTTCTTC	TRBV3-1	.	TRBJ2-1	TRBD1
CSALGDSNQPQHF	TGCAGTGCGTTAGGGGATAGCAATCAGCCCCAGCATTTT	TRBV20-1	many	TRBJ1-5	.
CASSLGVAGHYGYTF	TGTGCCAGCAGCTTAGGCGTGGCAGGGCACTATGGCTACACCTTC	TRBV7-9	.	TRBJ1-2	.
CASSLKVETQYF	TGTGCCAGCAGCTTAAAGGTGGAGACCCAGTACTTC	TRBV7-8	few	TRBJ2-5	.
CASSGRGPPYEQYF	TGTGCCAGCAGCGGGCGGGGGCCGCCCTACGAGCAGTACTTC	TRBV9	many	TRBJ2-7	.
CASSQVGNYGYTF	TGTGCCAGCAGCCAAGTTGGTAACTATGGCTACACCTTC	TRBV3-1	.	TRBJ1-2	.
CASRIGLTQETQYF	TGTGCCAGCAGGATAGGTCTAACGCAAGAGACCCAGTACTTC	TRBV6-1	many	TRBJ2-5	.
CASSLARVTVKETQYF	TGTGCCAGCAGTTTGGCCCGCGTGACAGTGAAAGAGACCCAGTACTTC	TRBV6-5	.	TRBJ2-5	.
CASTLGPGLAGNNEQFF	TGTGCCAGCACTCTGGGACCGGGACTAGCGGGAAACAATGAGCAGTTCTTC	TRBV19	many	TRBJ2-1	TRBD2
CASSFIRGAGIGPSSYEQYF	TGTGCCAGCAGTTTCATCCGCGGGGCAGGTATCGGGCCAAGCTCCTACGAGCAGTACTTC	TRBV12-3/TRBV12-4	.	TRBJ2-7	.
CASRKASGAYEQYF	TGTGCCTCCCGGAAGGCTAGCGGGGCCTACGAGCAGTACTTC	TRBV19	many	TRBJ2-7	TRBD2
CASSLAGRVLSGYTF	TGTGCCAGCAGCTTAGCGGGAAGGGTCTTGAGTGGCTACACCTTC	TRBV7-2	.	TRBJ1-2	.
CASSQWQQNTEAFF	TGTGCCAGCAGTCAGTGGCAGCAGAACACTGAAGCTTTCTTT	TRBV25-1	many	TRBJ1-1	.
CASRPGSGQGRSYTEAFF	TGTGCCAGTAGACCCGGATCGGGACAGGGAAGAAGTTACACTGAAGCTTTCTTT	TRBV19	.	TRBJ1-1	TRBD1
CASRSPTGDDSPLHF	TGTGCCAGCAGGTCACCGACAGGGGACGATTCACCCCTCCACTTT	TRBV28	.	TRBJ1-6	TRBD1
CASSGTLTYNEQFF	TGTGCCAGCAGTGGGACTCTTACGTACAATGAGCAGTTCTTC	TRBV6-1	.	TRBJ2-1	.
CASSPGLAGGRISYEQYF	TGTGCCAGCAGCCCCGGACTAGCGGGAGGTCGGATCTCCTACGAGCAGTACTTC	TRBV3-1	few	TRBJ2-7	TRBD2
CASSLGWQGNNQPQHF	TGTGCCAGCAGCTTAGGTTGGCAGGGGAACAATCAGCCCCAGCATTTT	TRBV7-2	many	TRBJ1-5	.
CAWSVPVQETQYF	TGTGCCTGGAGTGTTCCTGTCCAAGAGACCCAGTACTTC	TRBV30	many	TRBJ2-5	.
CASSKQGAFGYTF	TGTGCCAGCAGCAAACAGGGGGCGTTTGGCTACACCTTC	TRBV7-9	many	TRBJ1-2	TRBD1
CSAREGGRLQPQHF	TGCAGTGCTAGAGAGGGAGGGAGACTTCAGCCCCAGCATTTT	TRBV20-1	.	TRBJ1-5	.
CASSQGTGVYGIQYF	TGTGCCAGCAGCCAAGGGACAGGAGTGTACGGCATTCAGTACTTC	TRBV7-8	.	TRBJ2-4	TRBD1
CATSDTAGTAVYEQYF	TGTGCCACCAGTGATACGGCCGGGACAGCCGTTTACGAGCAGTACTTC	TRBV24-1	.	TRBJ2-7	TRBD1
CASSLFLVEQYF	TGTGCCAGCAGCTTATTCCTAGTCGAGCAGTACTTC	TRBV7-2	.	TRBJ2-7	.
CASSEPPGTEDTDTQYF	TGTGCCAGCAGTGAACCCCCCGGGACAGAGGATACAGATACGCAGTATTTT	TRBV6-1	.	TRBJ2-3	TRBD1
CAISEGMGEKLFF	TGTGCCATCAGTGAAGGAATGGGTGAAAAACTGTTTTTT	TRBV10-3	once	TRBJ1-4	.
CASSKAEITAEQYF	TGTGCCAGTAGTAAGGCGGAGATCACCGCCGAGCAGTACTTC	TRBV19	.	TRBJ2-7	.
CANSFGGSTDTRYF	TGTGCCAACAGCTTTGGCGGGAGCACAGATACGCGGTATTTT	TRBV11-3	.	TRBJ2-3	TRBD2
CSASKTGTGSRTQYF	TGCAGTGCTAGCAAAACCGGGACAGGGTCTCGTACGCAGTATTTT	TRBV20-1	many	TRBJ2-3	TRBD1
CASSPGDTEAFF	TGTGCCAGCAGCCCAGGGGACACTGAAGCTTTCTTT	TRBV3-1	few	TRBJ1-1	.
CASSYSGGDGYTF	TGTGCCAGCAGTTACTCTGGGGGAGATGGCTACACCTTC	TRBV6-5	.	TRBJ1-2	.
CASSYRDRYNEQFF	TGTGCCAGCAGTTACCGGGACAGATACAATGAGCAGTTCTTC	TRBV2	few	TRBJ2-1	TRBD1
CASSAGQGAYDSYEQYF	TGTGCCAGCAGTGCGGGACAGGGGGCCTATGACTCCTACGAGCAGTACTTC	TRBV10-2	few	TRBJ2-7	TRBD1
CASSLFRNEQFF	TGTGCCAGCAGCTTATTCAGAAATGAGCAGTTCTTC	TRBV7-2	many	TRBJ2-1	.
CASSKGTYEQYF	TGTGCCAGCAGTAAGGGGACCTACGAGCAGTACTTC	TRBV7-9	.	TRBJ2-7	.
CATSGRQQETQYF	TGTGCCACCAGTGGTAGACAGCAAGAGACCCAGTACTTC	TRBV24-1	.	TRBJ2-5	.
CASTPGSGNYGYTF	TGTGCCAGCACTCCAGGGTCGGGCAACTATGGCTACACCTTC	TRBV7-2	many	TRBJ1-2	.
CASSMVGGPYQPQHF	TGTGCCAGTAGTATGGTGGGCGGACCTTATCAGCCCCAGCATTTT	TRBV19	once	TRBJ1-5	.
CASRRAGRSDPMNSPLHF	TGTGCCAGCAGGAGAGCTGGGAGATCGGACCCGATGAATTCACCCCTCCACTTT	TRBV6-2/TRBV6-3	many	TRBJ1-6	.
CASSAGTGSSPPHF	TGTGCCAGCAGCGCCGGGACAGGTAGTTCACCCCCCCACTTT	TRBV9	.	TRBJ1-6	TRBD1
CASSIHAGGYNEQFF	TGTGCCAGCAGCATACACGCGGGAGGGTACAATGAGCAGTTCTTC	TRBV7-8	.	TRBJ2-1	TRBD2
CASSPQQQGYGYTF	TGTGCCAGCTCACCACAACAACAGGGCTACGGCTACACCTTC	TRBV18	.	TRBJ1-2	.
CASSLRLVGNEQFF	TGTGCCAGCAGTTTAAGATTGGTGGGCAATGAGCAGTTCTTC	TRBV28	.	TRBJ2-1	.
CSVEEKAITEAFF	TGCAGCGTTGAAGAGAAGGCGATCACTGAAGCTTTCTTT	TRBV29-1	.	TRBJ1-1	.
CSARGYRGDDYGYTF	TGCAGTGCTAGGGGTTATCGGGGAGATGACTATGGCTACACCTTC	TRBV20-1	.	TRBJ1-2	.